This T cell receptor (beta chain) comes out of a study of blood T cell repertoires in COVID-19. About the study: Some COVID-19 samples were acute and others convalescent; all came from the United States, Italy and Spain. T cells, B-cell-depleted T cells, or PBMCs supplied cDNA or gDNA.

Followed longitudinally, the Seattle patients had been enrolled during active infection. Per the study methods: Reference gene primer amplification yielded estimated nucleated cell counts. Produced via immunoSEQ multiplex PCR; TCRdb's table is partial and in-frame only. V and J calls and clone size come straight from that table; D and trimming were deduced from the DNA. The repertoire holds about 90,000 clones, with around 89% as singletons. Trimming shortened V by 5 bases and J by 6 bases, and 13 bases separated the two germline ends. Germline lookup yields CDR1 LGHNA and CDR2 YSLEER. The CDR3 extends over 14 amino acids.

Sequencing used peripheral blood. The V gene is TRBV4-3, the J gene TRBJ2-2; D possibly corresponds to TRBD2 (7 bases). The sequence came from a man aged 45-65 years with COVID-19, enrolled during active disease. DNA of the CDR3: TGCGCCAGCAGCGGGGGGGCCCTTTCCGGGGAGCTGTTTTTT. Encoded protein: CASSGGALSGELFF.